These 20 T cell receptor beta chains came from one sample sequenced in a study of CD8+CD57+ T cells in acquired aplastic anemia. Genomic DNA was employed as the template in profiling TCR beta VDJ and CDR3. TCRdb used MiXCR to reprocess the reads, holding one entry per CDR3 protein. The sample includes around 220,000 distinct CDR3 sequences, under 50% of them seen just once. For sequencing, patients were chosen who had shown expansion of CD8+CD57+ cells by flow cytometry. Specimen: sorted CD4+, CD8+, or CD8+CD57+ T cells (not recorded which) from PBMCs. The source is a human donor with aplastic anemia.

In this sample, this clonotype turned up many times. This chain uses TRBV11-2 with TRBJ1-5, with a weak D call TRBD1 (6 bases). Trimming left V 4 bases short and J 4 bases short, with 14 bases between. Germline lookup yields CDR1 SGHAT and CDR2 FQNNGV. This CDR3 region has 15 residues. The CDR3 reads CASSSVQGRNQPQHF. The CDR3 nucleotides read TGTGCCAGCAGCTCGGTACAGGGAAGGAATCAGCCCCAGCATTTT.

This chain joins TRBV4-1 and TRBJ1-2; D remains unclear. Germline V gene data show CDR1 as MGHRA and CDR2 as YSYEKL. Trimming took off 0 bases at V and 13 bases at J, with 12 bases between the two ends. The CDR3 runs 12 residues. CDR3 DNA: TGCGCCAGCAGCCAAGAAATTAGCTCAATCACCTTC. This sequence encodes CASSQEISSITF.

The table lists this clonotype with many counts. The chain uses TRBV6-6 and TRBJ2-1; D uncertain. V shed 3 bases and J shed 4 bases, with 4 bases lying between them. The germline gives CDR1 MNHNY, CDR2 SVGAGI (reference sequence). The length of the CDR3 is 12 residues. CDR3 amino acids: CASSYGYNEQFF. The DNA for the CDR3 is TGTGCCAGCAGTTATGGGTACAATGAGCAGTTCTTC.

This clonotype came up many times. The chain joins TRBV20-1 to TRBJ1-2; D is possibly TRBD1 (5 bases). Trimming took 6 bases from V and 6 from J, leaving 11 bases between them. CDR1 is DFQATT and CDR2 is SNEGSKA in the germline V gene (reference sequence). The CDR3 extends over 11 amino acids. CDR3 coding DNA: TGCAGTGCCTTCGGGGGGGATGGCTACACCTTC. Its protein product is CSAFGGDGYTF.

This clonotype appeared many times. This chain joins TRBV3-1 and TRBJ1-2; TRBD1 is a possible D gene (6 bases). The CDR3 is made up of 13 amino acids. Trimming cost V 3 bases and J 6 bases, with 11 bases left between them. Germline loops: CDR1 LGHDT, CDR2 YNNKEL (reference sequence). This chain's CDR3 is CASSQGAQNGYTF. In nucleotides, the CDR3 is TGTGCCAGCAGCCAGGGGGCGCAAAATGGCTACACCTTC.

This clonotype appeared many times. J is TRBJ1-1 and V is TRBV4-1; D unresolved. CDR3 size: 13 residues. Trimming removed 2 bases at V and 1 base at J, with 5 bases between. In germline, CDR1 is MGHRA, CDR2 YSYEKL. CDR3 sequence reads: CASSQRRNTEAFF. CDR3 DNA: TGCGCCAGCAGCCAACGAAGGAACACTGAAGCTTTCTTT.

The chain carries TRBV12-3 or TRBV12-4 and TRBJ1-6; maybe TRBD1 (6 bases). CDR3 size: 16 residues. The germline V and J ends were trimmed by 1 base and 11 bases, with 18 bases remaining between them. CDR3: CASSLVGGVWGPPLHF. DNA of the CDR3: TGTGCCAGCAGTTTAGTTGGGGGCGTTTGGGGCCCACCCCTCCACTTT.

The CDR3 loop is CASSPPLAASYGYTF. In DNA, the CDR3 is TGTGCCAGCTCACCACCGTTGGCAGCTAGCTATGGCTACACCTTC. V gene TRBV18 combines with J gene TRBJ1-2; D call uncertain. The CDR3 is 15 residues long. Germline V gene data show CDR1 as KGHSH and CDR2 as LQKENI. The V end lost 0 bases, the J end lost 4 bases, and 12 bases lay between the germline ends.

At least ten counts were recorded for this clonotype. V usage is TRBV28 and J usage is TRBJ1-6; tentative D call: TRBD1 (6 bases). The germline V gene encodes CDR1 MDHEN and CDR2 SYDVKM. Trimming shortened V by 6 bases and J by 5 bases, and 26 bases separated the two germline ends. There are 19 residues in the CDR3. The CDR3 region has the DNA TGTGCCAGCAGGCTAGAGGGGGGGGCGGCCTATGATGATAATTCACCCCTCCACTTT. As protein: CASRLEGGAAYDDNSPLHF.

This clonotype was seen only once. V is TRBV10-3 and J is TRBJ2-1; 7 nucleotides match TRBD2. After removal of 2 bases from V and 10 bases from J, the junction contained 11 bases not matched to a gene. Germline CDR1 reads ENHRY; CDR2 reads SYGVKD. This CDR3 region has 15 residues. The CDR3 loop is CAISETVGGVKEQFF. CDR3 coding DNA: TGTGCCATCAGTGAGACGGTGGGGGGGGTGAAGGAGCAGTTCTTC.

This clonotype was observed at least ten times. This chain joins TRBV7-9 and TRBJ1-2; 7 bases fit TRBD1. The V gene end was trimmed by 5 bases and the J gene end by 3 bases; junction bases not matched to a gene: 3. Germline V gives CDR1 SEHNR, CDR2 FQNEAQ (reference sequence). The CDR3 is 13 residues long. CDR3 sequence: CASSPGGDYGYTF. For the CDR3, the DNA is TGTGCCAGCAGCCCAGGGGGGGACTATGGCTACACCTTC.

The genes are TRBV10-3 and TRBJ1-1; 7 nucleotides line up with TRBD1. The CDR3 contains 16 residues. Germline values: CDR1 ENHRY, CDR2 SYGVKD. The trim removed 2 bases at V and 2 bases at J, leaving 8 bases unmatched. Written as DNA, the CDR3 is TGTGCCATCAGTGAGCTCTCCCGACAGGGCAACACTGAAGCTTTCTTT. This codes for CAISELSRQGNTEAFF.

The CDR3 bases are TGTGCCAGCAGCTCCGGGACAGGGAGCTCCTATAATTCACCCCTCCACTTT. This codes for CASSSGTGSSYNSPLHF. This sequence joins TRBV5-4 and TRBJ1-6; 9 bases are shared with TRBD1. Germline assignment: CDR1 SGHNT and CDR2 YYREEE (reference sequence). The CDR3 has 17 amino acids. J was trimmed by 0 bases and V by 3 bases; bases with no gene match: 4.

Comments on this clonotype: The junction departs from germline at one end; a sequencing error may be responsible. The chain links TRBV20-1 to TRBJ2-7, with D unclear. The length of the CDR3 is 12 residues. Germline CDR1 is DFQATT and CDR2 is SNEGSKA (reference sequence). The DNA for the CDR3 is TGCAGTGCTAGAGTTGTAGATTACGGGCAGTACTTC. It translates to CSARVVDYGQYF.

A note on this clonotype: This CDR3 fails to terminate in the conserved phenylalanine or tryptophan, so it likely reflects a read error. The chain is built from TRBV6-4 and TRBJ2-6; D may be TRBD1 (6 bases). This CDR3 is built from 16 residues. The V gene lost 2 bases and the J gene lost 1 base, with 9 bases spanning the gap. CDR1 and CDR2 from the germline V gene are MRHNA and SNTAGT. The CDR3 DNA reads as TGTGCCAGCAGTGACACTACAGGGTCTGGGGCCAACGTCCTGACTCCA. The encoded protein is CASSDTTGSGANVLTP.

In this sample, this clonotype turned up many times. The V and J genes are TRBV6-1 and TRBJ1-2; 8 bases fit TRBD1. CDR3 length: 14 amino acids. The germline CDR1 and CDR2 sequences are MNHNS and SASEGT. Unmatched junction bases numbered 6, after V lost 6 bases and J lost 3 bases. DNA of the CDR3: TGTGCCAGCAGCGGACAGGGTGGAGACTATGGCTACACCTTC. Translation gives CASSGQGGDYGYTF.

In DNA form, the CDR3 reads TGTGCCAGCAGCTTAGTGAAGGGGCCAGGAAACACCATATATTTT. Protein product: CASSLVKGPGNTIYF. The chain recombines TRBV7-2 with TRBJ1-3; a possible D gene is TRBD1 (5 bases). Germline values: CDR1 SGHTA, CDR2 FQGNSA. The CDR3 is made up of 15 amino acids. Trimming left V 1 base short and J 4 bases short, with 11 bases between. The variable domain in full, completed from reference TRBV7-2 and TRBJ1-3, reads GAGVSQSPSNKVTEKGKDVELRCDPISGHTALYWYRQSLGQGLEFLIYFQGNSAPDKSGLPSDRFSAERTGGSVSTLTIQRTQQEDSAVYLCASSLVKGPGNTIYFGEGSWLTVV.

V is TRBV7-3 and J is TRBJ1-2; D unclear. Germline V gene lookup returns CDR1 SGHTA and CDR2 FQGTGA. V lost 5 bases, J lost 12 bases, and 19 bases lay in between. The CDR3 totals 13 residues. This CDR3 reads CASSPPPYSGNTF. The CDR3 nucleotides are TGTGCCAGCAGCCCGCCGCCCTACTCTGGAAACACCTTC.

The chain has TRBV5-1 and TRBJ2-1, with D possibly being TRBD1 (6 bases). CDR1 and CDR2 (germline): SGHRS, YFSETQ. This CDR3 has 13 amino acids. Trimming took 3 bases from V and 8 from J, leaving 12 bases between them. CDR3: CASSWSGVYEQFF. The CDR3 DNA sequence: TGCGCCAGCAGCTGGTCAGGGGTTTATGAGCAGTTCTTC.

The rearrangement links TRBV7-2 to TRBJ1-2; D might be TRBD1 (5 bases). With 1 base removed from V and 2 bases from J, the gap between germline ends came to 8 bases. This CDR3 contains 14 residues. The germline gives CDR1 SGHTA, CDR2 FQGNSA. CDR3 residues: CASSLGGGNYGYTF. The CDR3 nucleotides are TGTGCCAGCAGCTTAGGGGGGGGAAACTATGGCTACACCTTC. Looking up the rest from reference TRBV7-2 and TRBJ1-2 gives the full variable domain: GAGVSQSPSNKVTEKGKDVELRCDPISGHTALYWYRQSLGQGLEFLIYFQGNSAPDKSGLPSDRFSAERTGGSVSTLTIQRTQQEDSAVYLCASSLGGGNYGYTFGSGTRLTVV.